This T cell receptor beta chain came from a study of blood T cell repertoires in COVID-19. This table comes from immunoSEQ multiplex PCR, and its TCRdb copy is limited to in-frame clones, with some not included. This sample yields some 220,000 clones, of which roughly 90% are seen a single time; approximately 3.1% belongs to the top ten. The CDR3 spans 14 residues. CDR1 is MDHEN and CDR2 is SYDVKM in the germline V gene. V shed 2 bases, J shed 4 bases, and the junction held 3 bases outside the gene matches. About this clone: The sample holds other DNA sequences that translate to the same CDR3.

This clonotype was obtained from a woman between 45 and 65 years old in a cohort exposed to, infected with or recovered from COVID-19 (not recorded which). The sample comprised PBMCs or T cells enriched from blood (not recorded which). The V call is TRBV28, the J call TRBJ1-2, with 8 bases matching TRBD1. The CDR3 spells CASSLPGQAYGYTF. The CDR3 region has the DNA TGTGCCAGCAGTTTACCGGGACAGGCCTATGGCTACACCTTC.